Below, 24 T cell receptor beta chains from the same sample are listed, as sequenced in a study of shared clonotypes between healthy human individuals. Sequencing was performed with immunoSEQ multiplex PCR; in TCRdb, only in-frame clones are kept and a portion is missing. The data contain about 600,000 clones, around 97% of them singletons. Specimen: naive CD4+ T cells sorted from blood. This sample's subset: CD45RA+ positively selected. The receptors derive from a woman in her twenties or thirties in good health.

The chain has TRBV19 and TRBJ1-4; maybe TRBD1 (5 bases). Trimming shortened V by 4 bases and J by 0 bases, and 18 bases separated the two germline ends. Germline-derived CDR1 and CDR2 are LNHDA and SQIVND (reference sequence). The CDR3 runs to 18 residues. CDR3 amino acids: CASSRQPQILATNEKLFF. CDR3 nucleotide sequence: TGTGCCAGTAGTAGACAGCCTCAGATACTAGCAACTAATGAAAAACTGTTTTTT.

The gene calls are TRBV7-8 and TRBJ2-7, with D possibly being TRBD2 (5 bases). The CDR3 sequence is 16 residues long. The germline gives CDR1 SGHVS, CDR2 FQNEAQ. V dropped 7 bases and J dropped 6 bases, with 25 bases sitting between them. The CDR3 loop is CASTAPPAGVPSEQYF. The CDR3 DNA reads as TGTGCCAGCACCGCCCCCCCGGCCGGGGTTCCCTCCGAGCAGTACTTC.

The V and J genes are TRBV19 and TRBJ2-4, with D possibly matching TRBD2 (6 bases). In germline, CDR1 is LNHDA, CDR2 SQIVND (reference sequence). The CDR3 is 13 amino acids. Trimming took 8 bases from V and 2 from J, leaving 10 bases between them. CDR3 DNA: TGTGCCAGTGGGGGGTGGACCAAAAACATTCAGTACTTC. Translated, it gives CASGGWTKNIQYF.

The V gene is TRBV6-1, the J gene TRBJ1-3, with D maybe TRBD1 (5 bases). This CDR3 is 16 amino acids long. The germline V gene has CDR1 MNHNS and CDR2 SASEGT. The germline V and J ends were trimmed by 2 bases and 4 bases, with 15 bases remaining between them. The CDR3 loop is CASSEFGAGLGNTIYF. The CDR3 DNA is TGTGCCAGCAGTGAATTCGGGGCAGGGTTGGGAAACACCATATATTTT.

V gene TRBV5-1 combines with J gene TRBJ1-6; D possibly corresponds to TRBD1 (5 bases). CDR3 size: 15 residues. CDR1 is SGHRS, CDR2 YFSETQ, per germline. V was clipped by 0 bases and J by 9 bases, with 13 bases between them. In DNA form, the CDR3 reads TGCGCCAGCAGCTTGGAGGCGACAGTTCTTTCACCCCTCCACTTT. Protein: CASSLEATVLSPLHF.

The chain uses TRBV5-1 and TRBJ2-1, with D perhaps matching TRBD1 or TRBD2 (5 bases each). Germline assignment: CDR1 SGHRS and CDR2 YFSETQ. The CDR3 has 13 amino acids. V dropped 5 bases and J dropped 7 bases, with 13 bases sitting between them. The CDR3 DNA follows: TGCGCCAGCAGTGTCGTGGGGACGAATGAGCAGTTCTTC. Translating gives CASSVVGTNEQFF. Looking up the rest from reference TRBV5-1 and TRBJ2-1 gives the full variable domain: KAGVTQTPRYLIKTRGQQVTLSCSPISGHRSVSWYQQTPGQGLQFLFEYFSETQRNKGNFPGRFSGRQFSNSRSEMNVSTLELGDSALYLCASSVVGTNEQFFGPGTRLTVL.

This clone showed up just a few times. The V and J genes are TRBV4-1 and TRBJ2-7; a weak D match, TRBD1 (5 bases). CDR1 is MGHRA, CDR2 YSYEKL, per germline. The CDR3 is 13 residues long. Trimming stripped 0 bases from V and 3 bases from J, with 6 bases between. The CDR3 DNA is TGCGCCAGCAGCCAAGAAGGGGTCTACGAGCAGTACTTC. Translation gives CASSQEGVYEQYF.

This chain links TRBV5-6 with TRBJ1-1; a possible D gene is TRBD1 (5 bases). CDR1 is SGHDT and CDR2 is YYEEEE in the germline V gene. Trimming left V 0 bases short and J 1 base short, with 7 bases between. The CDR3 covers 14 residues. The CDR3 loop reads CASSLGGRNTEAFF. The CDR3 region has the DNA TGTGCCAGCAGCTTGGGGGGCAGGAACACTGAAGCTTTCTTT. Together with reference TRBV5-6 and TRBJ1-1, the CDR3 gives the full variable domain: DAGVTQSPTHLIKTRGQQVTLRCSPKSGHDTVSWYQQALGQGPQFIFQYYEEEERQRGNFPDRFSGHQFPNYSSELNVNALLLGDSALYLCASSLGGRNTEAFFGQGTRLTVV.

The chain uses TRBV29-1 and TRBJ2-7, with 7 bases identical to TRBD1. The ends lost 4 bases at V and 2 bases at J; junction bases unmatched: 8. This CDR3 has 14 amino acids. From germline, CDR1 is SQVTM and CDR2 ANQGSEA. CDR3 in DNA: TGCAGCGTTGGCTCCGGGACAGCTACCTACGAGCAGTACTTC. This codes for CSVGSGTATYEQYF.

The rearrangement joins TRBV28 to TRBJ1-1; D unresolved. This CDR3 comprises 11 residues. CDR1 and CDR2 from the germline V gene are MDHEN and SYDVKM. Trimming removed 10 bases from V and 3 bases from J, with 9 bases in between. The DNA of the CDR3 is TGTGCCACCACTCTGGACACTGAAGCTTTCTTT. Amino acids: CATTLDTEAFF. The variable domain in full, completed from reference TRBV28 and TRBJ1-1, reads DVKVTQSSRYLVKRTGEKVFLECVQDMDHENMFWYRQDPGLGLRLIYFSYDVKMKEKGDIPEGYSVSREKKERFSLILESASTNQTSMYLCATTLDTEAFFGQGTRLTVV.

The chain employs TRBV4-1 and TRBJ2-7; D may match TRBD1 or TRBD2 (5 bases each). There are 14 residues in the CDR3. V was trimmed by 0 bases and J by 2 bases, leaving 8 bases between them. Germline V gene lookup returns CDR1 MGHRA and CDR2 YSYEKL. The CDR3 here is CASSQDRDAYEQYF. For the CDR3, the DNA is TGCGCCAGCAGCCAAGATCGGGACGCCTACGAGCAGTACTTC.

The chain joins TRBV28 to TRBJ1-2; TRBD1 matches at 12 bases. CDR1 is MDHEN, CDR2 SYDVKM, per germline. J lost 8 bases, V lost 6 bases, and 10 bases had no gene match. CDR3 length: 15 residues. The CDR3 coding sequence is TGTGCCAGCAGACCCACGGGACAGGGGGCAAGAGGCTACACCTTC. Protein sequence: CASRPTGQGARGYTF.

The chain employs TRBV7-2 and TRBJ2-1; a possible D gene is TRBD2 (7 bases). CDR3 length: 15 residues. Per the germline V gene, CDR1 is SGHTA and CDR2 is FQGNSA. Trimming took off 2 bases at V and 2 bases at J, with 10 bases between the two ends. The CDR3 sequence is CASSLSGTTYNEQFF. The CDR3 DNA reads as TGTGCCAGCAGCTTAAGCGGGACAACCTACAATGAGCAGTTCTTC.

This chain joins TRBV28 and TRBJ1-1; D perhaps matches TRBD1 (5 bases). CDR1 is MDHEN and CDR2 is SYDVKM in the germline V gene. The CDR3 extends over 18 amino acids. Trimming removed 3 bases from V and 0 bases from J, with 20 bases in between. The CDR3 sequence: CASSLGGGGFGLNTEAFF. CDR3 bases: TGTGCCAGCAGTTTGGGTGGCGGGGGGTTCGGTTTGAACACTGAAGCTTTCTTT.

In its sample, this clone was seen once. The V call is TRBV9, the J call TRBJ2-3; the match to TRBD2 covers 7 bases. From germline, CDR1 is SGDLS and CDR2 YYNGEE. The CDR3 totals 14 residues. J was trimmed by 3 bases and V by 2 bases; bases with no gene match: 3. The CDR3 spells CASSVGLDTDTQYF. The CDR3 DNA is TGTGCCAGCAGCGTTGGACTAGATACAGATACGCAGTATTTT.

The chain employs TRBV7-6 and TRBJ1-6, with 7 bases that match TRBD1. Germline V gene sequence: CDR1 SGHVS, CDR2 FNYEAQ. Germline trimming cut 4 bases from V and 8 bases from J; bases unmatched to any gene: 2. The CDR3 is made up of 13 amino acids. For the CDR3, the DNA is TGTGCCAGCAGCTCTACAGGGGATTCACCCCTCCACTTT. Its translation is CASSSTGDSPLHF.

The gene calls are TRBV11-2 and TRBJ2-7; D is unclear. V was shortened by 5 bases and J by 4 bases, with 6 bases between the two germline ends. CDR1 and CDR2 (germline): SGHAT, FQNNGV. This CDR3 contains 11 residues. The CDR3 DNA is TGTGCCAGCAGCACCGGGTACGAGCAGTACTTC. It encodes CASSTGYEQYF.

The V gene is TRBV5-6, the J gene TRBJ2-3; 8 positions agree with TRBD2. This CDR3 contains 15 residues. Losses at the gene ends were 6 bases for V and 1 base for J; bases not matched to a gene: 7. The germline V gene encodes CDR1 SGHDT and CDR2 YYEEEE. The CDR3 nucleotides are TGTGCCAGCAAACGACTAGCGCGGGGCACAGATACGCAGTATTTT. Amino acid sequence: CASKRLARGTDTQYF.

This chain connects TRBV5-1 to TRBJ1-1; 7 nucleotides align to TRBD1. V shed 3 bases, J shed 7 bases, and the junction held 27 bases outside the gene matches. The CDR3 runs to 20 residues. Germline CDR1 and CDR2: SGHRS and YFSETQ. Written as DNA, the CDR3 is TGCGCCAGCAGCTCCCCAACTACCCACAGGGGCCGCCCTGTTGCCCATGAAGCTTTCTTT. As protein: CASSSPTTHRGRPVAHEAFF.

The CDR3 sequence is CASSQGGARVYEQFF. CDR3 coding DNA: TGTGCCAGCAGCCAAGGGGGTGCTCGGGTTTACGAGCAGTTCTTC. The chain carries TRBV14 and TRBJ2-1; D is undetermined. The V gene lost 1 base and the J gene lost 10 bases, with 17 bases spanning the gap. The CDR3 extends over 15 amino acids. In germline, CDR1 is SGHDN, CDR2 FVKESK.

V is TRBV6-1 and J is TRBJ1-4, with D unclear. This CDR3 contains 15 residues. The germline gives CDR1 MNHNS, CDR2 SASEGT. The V end lost 1 base, the J end lost 8 bases, and 14 bases lay between the germline ends. CDR3 region: CASSEEGKVREKLFF. The CDR3 DNA reads as TGTGCCAGCAGTGAAGAGGGAAAGGTTAGGGAAAAACTGTTTTTT.

The chain joins TRBV2 to TRBJ2-2; D gene ambiguous. The V end was cut by 1 base, the J end by 13 bases, with 19 bases between. The CDR3 spans 15 residues. Germline V lookup: CDR1 SNHLY, CDR2 FYNNEI. The CDR3 sequence is CASSEGGETWVRLFF. CDR3 DNA sequence: TGTGCCAGCAGTGAAGGCGGTGAGACTTGGGTGAGGCTGTTTTTT.

This clone was found once. The J gene is TRBJ2-3, the V gene TRBV5-6; 11 positions match TRBD2. There are 19 residues in the CDR3. CDR1 is SGHDT and CDR2 is YYEEEE in the germline V gene. J gave up 3 bases and V 5 bases, and 17 bases lay outside the gene matches. CDR3 sequence reads: CASRAITSGSMGGTDTQYF. The DNA for the CDR3 is TGTGCCAGCAGAGCTATTACTAGCGGGAGTATGGGGGGGACAGATACGCAGTATTTT.

The rearrangement links TRBV30 to TRBJ2-7, with D possibly matching TRBD1 (6 bases). Germline CDR1 is GTSNPN and CDR2 is SVGIG (reference sequence). The CDR3 totals 13 residues. V lost 2 bases to trimming and J lost 1 base, with 9 bases between them. The DNA of the CDR3 is TGTGCCTGGAGTATTGACAGGTCCTACGAGCAGTACTTC. Translation gives CAWSIDRSYEQYF.